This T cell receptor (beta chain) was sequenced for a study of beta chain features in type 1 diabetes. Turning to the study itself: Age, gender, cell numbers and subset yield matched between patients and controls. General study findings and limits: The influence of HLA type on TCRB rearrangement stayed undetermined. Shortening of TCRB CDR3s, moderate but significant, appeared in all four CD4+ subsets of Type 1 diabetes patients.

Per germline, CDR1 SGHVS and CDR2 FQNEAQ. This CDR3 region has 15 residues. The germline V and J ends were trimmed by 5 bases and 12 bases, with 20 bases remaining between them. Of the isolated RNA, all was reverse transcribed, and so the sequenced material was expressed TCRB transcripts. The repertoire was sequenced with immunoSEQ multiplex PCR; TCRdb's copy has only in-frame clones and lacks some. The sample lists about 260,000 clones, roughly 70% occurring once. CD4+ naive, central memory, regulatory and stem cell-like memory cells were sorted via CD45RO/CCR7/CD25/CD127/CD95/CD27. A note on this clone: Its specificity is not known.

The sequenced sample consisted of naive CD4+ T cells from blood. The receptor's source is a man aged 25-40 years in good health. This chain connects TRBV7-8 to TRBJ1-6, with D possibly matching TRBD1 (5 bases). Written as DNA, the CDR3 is TGTGCCAGCAGCCCAACTAGGGTGGGGCGGGAACCCCTCCACTTT. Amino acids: CASSPTRVGREPLHF. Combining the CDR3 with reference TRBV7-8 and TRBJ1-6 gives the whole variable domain GAGVSQSPRYKVAKRGQDVALRCDPISGHVSLFWYQQALGQGPEFLTYFQNEAQLDKSGLPSDRFFAERPEGSVSTLKIQRTQQEDSAVYLCASSPTRVGREPLHFGNGTRLTVT.